Here is one T cell receptor (beta chain) with its context. Germline trimming cut 5 bases from V and 3 bases from J; bases unmatched to any gene: 6. Germline V gene lookup returns CDR1 GTSNPN and CDR2 SVGIG (reference sequence). CDR3 size: 13 residues. In the original analysis: The assay estimated nucleated cells by amplifying reference gene primers. Repertoires were generated with immunoSEQ multiplex PCR, while TCRdb's copy carries only in-frame clones and drops some. The V and J calls and clone size are taken from that table; D and trimming were inferred from the DNA. The table records over 250,000 clones, approximately 88% of them present only once. The data were obtained in a study of blood T cell repertoires in COVID-19. On the study more broadly: COVID-19 samples collected from the United States, Italy and Spain covered acute and convalescent phases. In each case, the material was cDNA or gDNA derived from T cells, B-cell-depleted T cells, or PBMCs.

The source is a man in his fifties or sixties with acute or convalescent COVID-19. This rearrangement joins TRBV30 to TRBJ2-7, with 8 bases fitting TRBD2. The specimen was peripheral blood. CDR3 nucleotides: TGTGCCTGGGGGAGCGGGGGCTTCTACGAGCAGTACTTC. The encoded protein is CAWGSGGFYEQYF.